This T cell receptor (beta chain) was retrieved from a study of blood T cell repertoires in COVID-19. V lost 7 bases and J 1 base, leaving 16 bases between the germline ends. The CDR3 length is 15 residues. The V gene's germline CDR1 is WSHSY and CDR2 SAAADI. Self-reported history from a screening survey and questionnaire set each donor's cohort. Generated by immunoSEQ multiplex PCR, the TCRdb table keeps only in-frame clones and is missing some. Of about 210,000 clones in the sample, around 84% were seen once. The rearrangement links TRBV10-2 to TRBJ1-1; tentative D call: TRBD1 (6 bases). What was sequenced was PBMCs or T cells enriched from blood (not recorded which). This clonotype was obtained from a man aged 35-49 years who had recovered from COVID-19. In DNA, the CDR3 is TGCGCCAGCACCATGGACAGTGGGGCGAACACTGAAGCTTTCTTT. Translation gives CASTMDSGANTEAFF.